The 27 T cell receptor beta chains in this list originate from one sample, sequenced in a study of CD8 T cells in ankylosing spondylitis. Study results and caveats: A TCR beta motif of 7 to 9 highly homologous variants seemed to mark ankylosing spondylitis blood.

MiXCR, applied by TCRdb to the 5' RACE reads, yields one record per CDR3 protein. This sample carries around 94,000 distinct CDR3 sequences, about 9% of them seen once, and the ten largest clones take around 30%. Antigen specificity for these receptors is unknown. Sequenced: blood, either unsorted or a sorted T cell fraction (not recorded which). These receptors were collected from a male donor with ankylosing spondylitis.

On this clonotype itself: This may arise from a read error, as a much more abundant clone is one base away. This rearrangement joins TRBV20-1 to TRBJ2-5; D call uncertain. Germline V CDR1 and CDR2: DFQATT, SNEGSKA (reference sequence). The CDR3 sequence is 16 residues long. CDR3 loop: CSAIPLVLKTKESQYF. Written as DNA, the CDR3 is TGCAGTGCTATCCCACTTGTTCTCAAAACAAAAGAGTCCCAGTACTTC.

Concerning this clonotype: The CDR3 carries no conserved terminal phenylalanine or tryptophan, so it likely arises from a read error. This chain connects TRBV13 to TRBJ2-1; D uncertain. CDR1 is PRHDT and CDR2 is FYEKMQ in the germline V gene (reference sequence). The CDR3 length is 13 residues. V shed 5 bases and J shed 5 bases, with 10 bases lying between them. The CDR3 here is CASSAPDDNEQFL. The CDR3 region has the DNA TGTGCCAGCAGCGCCCCCGACGACAATGAGCAGTTCCTC.

This clonotype has only a few counts. This sequence joins TRBV12-3 or TRBV12-4 and TRBJ1-2; D is uncertain. This CDR3 comprises 13 residues. V lost 10 bases to trimming and J lost 0 bases, with 12 bases between them. The CDR3 nucleotides read TGTGCCACCTTGGGCTCAGCTAACTATGGCTACACCTTC. This codes for CATLGSANYGYTF.

The table lists this clonotype with a few counts. The CDR3 nucleotides are TGTGCCAGCAGCCCCGGGCCTCCCTACGAGCAGTACTTC. It is translated as CASSPGPPYEQYF. The chain has TRBV27 and TRBJ2-7; D is ambiguous. The ends were cut back, 6 bases at V and 2 bases at J, with 11 bases in the middle. The CDR3 length is 13 residues. Per the germline V gene, CDR1 is MNHEY and CDR2 is SMNVEV (reference sequence).

The V gene is TRBV12-3 or TRBV12-4, the J gene TRBJ1-1, with D possibly being TRBD1 (6 bases). The CDR3 totals 14 residues. Trimming removed 6 bases at V and 4 bases at J, with 15 bases between. In DNA, the CDR3 is TGTGCCAGCAGGTATCCGGGACAATCCACTGAAGCTTTCTTT. Translation: CASRYPGQSTEAFF.

The chain links TRBV30 to TRBJ1-5; 7 bases are shared with TRBD1. This CDR3 has 14 residues. Trimming at V came to 5 bases and at J to 6 bases, leaving 10 bases not matched to a gene. CDR1 and CDR2 from the germline V gene are GTSNPN and SVGIG (reference sequence). The chain's CDR3 is CAWSTGMGGQPQHF. CDR3 bases: TGTGCCTGGTCGACAGGGATGGGGGGTCAGCCCCAGCATTTT.

This clonotype was detected only a few times. The V gene is TRBV20-1, the J gene TRBJ2-3; 9 nucleotides agree with TRBD2. The germline CDR1 and CDR2 sequences are DFQATT and SNEGSKA (reference sequence). There are 18 residues in the CDR3. V gave up 5 bases and J gave up 2 bases; unmatched junction bases: 17. CDR3 DNA: TGCAGTGCTGCGGGGGGGTCGGGAAGAGTCACCCTCACAGATACGCAGTATTTT. As protein: CSAAGGSGRVTLTDTQYF.

This clonotype has at least ten counts. This chain joins TRBV24-1 and TRBJ2-1; 8 positions agree with TRBD1. With V trimmed by 4 bases and J by 1 base, 2 bases remained unmatched. Germline V lookup: CDR1 KGHDR, CDR2 SFDVKD. The CDR3 is 15 amino acids. The CDR3 region is CATSDDRGSYNEQFF. DNA of the CDR3: TGTGCCACCAGTGACGACAGGGGTTCCTACAATGAGCAGTTCTTC.

This clonotype occurred many times. Here the CDR3 reads CASSFSDRVNDEQFF. The CDR3 nucleotides read TGTGCCAGCAGTTTTAGCGACAGGGTGAATGATGAGCAGTTCTTC. V is TRBV27 and J is TRBJ2-1; 7 bases agree with TRBD1. The CDR3 loop spans 15 amino acids. The germline CDR1 and CDR2 sequences are MNHEY and SMNVEV (reference sequence). V lost 3 bases and J lost 8; bases outside the gene matches: 10.

This clonotype was seen only a few times. The V call is TRBV13, the J call TRBJ2-5; tentative D call: TRBD2 (6 bases). The CDR3 spans 14 residues. The ends were cut back, 2 bases at V and 3 bases at J, with 10 bases in the middle. The V gene's germline CDR1 is PRHDT and CDR2 FYEKMQ (reference sequence). The CDR3 DNA reads TGTGCCAGCAGCTTAAGGAGGGCGGAAGAGACCCAGTACTTC. Its protein is CASSLRRAEETQYF. Variable domain in full (rest from reference TRBV13 and TRBJ2-5): AAGVIQSPRHLIKEKRETATLKCYPIPRHDTVYWYQQGPGQDPQFLISFYEKMQSDKGSIPDRFSAQQFSDYHSELNMSSLELGDSALYFCASSLRRAEETQYFGPGTRLLVL.

The chain joins TRBV20-1 to TRBJ2-5; D gene ambiguous. The CDR3 has 14 amino acids. Trimming removed 0 bases at V and 3 bases at J, with 11 bases between. Germline V lookup: CDR1 DFQATT, CDR2 SNEGSKA (reference sequence). CDR3 nucleotide sequence: TGCAGTGCTAGAGAGGCGAGTGGCAAAGAGACCCAGTACTTC. Translation gives CSAREASGKETQYF.

V is TRBV7-6 and J is TRBJ2-5; TRBD1 agrees at 7 bases. In germline, CDR1 is SGHVS, CDR2 FNYEAQ. With V trimmed by 3 bases and J by 5 bases, 9 bases remained unmatched. The CDR3 is made up of 15 amino acids. In DNA form, the CDR3 reads TGTGCCAGCAGCTTCATCGACAGGGTAGGGGAGACCCAGTACTTC. Protein sequence: CASSFIDRVGETQYF. The variable domain in full, with the rest retrieved from reference TRBV7-6 and TRBJ2-5, is GAGVSQSPRYKVTKRGQDVALRCDPISGHVSLYWYRQALGQGPEFLTYFNYEAQQDKSGLPNDRFSAERPEGSISTLTIQRTEQRDSAMYRCASSFIDRVGETQYFGPGTRLLVL.

The table lists this clonotype with many counts. The rearrangement links TRBV12-3 or TRBV12-4 to TRBJ1-5; 8 positions match TRBD1. Germline trimming cut 6 bases from V and 7 bases from J; bases unmatched to any gene: 11. The CDR3 is 15 residues long. CDR3 amino acids: CASSSVRGQGQPQHF. In nucleotides, the CDR3 is TGTGCCAGCAGCTCGGTCAGGGGGCAAGGGCAGCCCCAGCATTTT.

This clonotype was counted many times. This chain connects TRBV5-1 to TRBJ2-3; D may match TRBD1 or TRBD2 (5 bases each). The CDR3 runs 16 residues. Germline V gene sequence: CDR1 SGHRS, CDR2 YFSETQ. Trimming stripped 4 bases from V and 0 bases from J, with 15 bases between. The CDR3 protein is CASSGEGRDSTDTQYF. CDR3 nucleotide sequence: TGCGCCAGCAGCGGCGAGGGACGGGATAGCACAGATACGCAGTATTTT.

The V gene is TRBV30, the J gene TRBJ1-1; D gene uncertain. Germline values: CDR1 GTSNPN, CDR2 SVGIG (reference sequence). This CDR3 is built from 11 residues. V lost 5 bases and J 1 base, leaving 5 bases between the germline ends. This chain's CDR3 is CAWGRNTEAFF. The CDR3 nucleotides read TGTGCCTGGGGGAGGAACACTGAAGCTTTCTTT.

This clonotype was seen a handful of times. The chain uses TRBV5-1 and TRBJ2-2, with D tentatively TRBD1 or TRBD2 (6 bases each). Germline V gene data show CDR1 as SGHRS and CDR2 as YFSETQ. The germline V and J ends were trimmed by 0 bases and 6 bases, with 18 bases remaining between them. This CDR3 has 17 residues. The CDR3 nucleotides read TGCGCCAGCAGCTTGGCCGTCGGGGGCCGGTCGGCCGGGGAGCTGTTTTTT. It encodes CASSLAVGGRSAGELFF. The full variable domain, in which reference TRBV5-1 and TRBJ2-2 provide the parts outside the CDR3, is KAGVTQTPRYLIKTRGQQVTLSCSPISGHRSVSWYQQTPGQGLQFLFEYFSETQRNKGNFPGRFSGRQFSNSRSEMNVSTLELGDSALYLCASSLAVGGRSAGELFFGEGSRLTVL.

A few counts support this clonotype. The chain combines TRBV12-3 or TRBV12-4 with TRBJ1-1, with TRBD1 as a possible D gene (5 bases). V lost 5 bases to trimming and J lost 7 bases, with 8 bases between them. This CDR3 spans 11 amino acids. Here the CDR3 reads CASSPTGEAFF. The CDR3, as DNA: TGTGCCAGCAGTCCCACAGGTGAAGCTTTCTTT.

This clonotype was picked up a small number of times. The chain uses TRBV5-6 and TRBJ1-1; D uncertain. Germline CDR1 is SGHDT and CDR2 is YYEEEE. Trimming pared 1 base from V and 4 bases from J, leaving 11 bases between. The CDR3 runs 14 residues. CDR3 in DNA: TGTGCCAGCAGCTTGTTAGGCCTTGGCACTGAAGCTTTCTTT. This codes for CASSLLGLGTEAFF.

This clonotype came up many times. The rearrangement uses TRBV4-2 and TRBJ2-7, with D uncertain. Trimming cost V 0 bases and J 13 bases, with 13 bases left between them. CDR1 and CDR2 (germline): LGHNA, YNFKEQ. The CDR3 covers 12 residues. In DNA, the CDR3 is TGTGCCAGCAGCCAAGATCGAGAGAAACCCTACTTC. This encodes CASSQDREKPYF.

The sample holds many counts of this clonotype. The chain is built from TRBV7-8 and TRBJ2-3; D remains ambiguous. Trimming removed 0 bases from V and 0 bases from J, with 10 bases in between. CDR3 length equals 16 residues. The germline gives CDR1 SGHVS, CDR2 FQNEAQ. CDR3 sequence reads: CASSLAGGVSTDTQYF. CDR3 bases: TGTGCCAGCAGCTTAGCCGGTGGAGTTAGCACAGATACGCAGTATTTT.

The chain is built from TRBV3-1 and TRBJ1-5; D remains unclear. This CDR3 region has 13 residues. Trimming cost V 0 bases and J 7 bases, with 7 bases left between them. Germline assignment: CDR1 LGHDT and CDR2 YNNKEL (reference sequence). CDR3 sequence: CASSQDREQPQHF. DNA for the CDR3: TGTGCCAGCAGCCAAGATAGGGAACAGCCCCAGCATTTT.

This clonotype was recorded many times. The rearrangement links TRBV28 to TRBJ2-5; D is unclear. This CDR3 comprises 14 residues. Germline V CDR1 and CDR2: MDHEN, SYDVKM. V was pared by 5 bases and J by 1 base, with 11 bases between. This chain's CDR3 is CASSPRSSQETQYF. The CDR3 DNA follows: TGTGCCAGCAGTCCACGGTCCTCCCAAGAGACCCAGTACTTC.

The gene calls are TRBV30 and TRBJ1-4; D is perhaps TRBD1 (5 bases). V was shortened by 3 bases and J by 7 bases, with 6 bases between the two germline ends. Germline V gives CDR1 GTSNPN, CDR2 SVGIG (reference sequence). This CDR3 spans 11 amino acids. The CDR3 DNA reads TGTGCCTGGAGAGGGGTTGAAAAACTGTTTTTT. It translates to CAWRGVEKLFF. Using reference TRBV30 and TRBJ1-4 for the parts outside the CDR3, the full variable domain is SQTIHQWPATLVQPVGSPLSLECTVEGTSNPNLYWYRQAAGRGLQLLFYSVGIGQISSEVPQNLSASRPQDRQFILSSKKLLLSDSGFYLCAWRGVEKLFFGSGTQLSVL.

J is TRBJ2-1 and V is TRBV5-6; TRBD2 is a possible D gene (7 bases). Deletions cut 4 bases from V and 8 bases from J, with 19 bases between. Germline V gene data show CDR1 as SGHDT and CDR2 as YYEEEE. This CDR3 spans 15 amino acids. CDR3 residues: CASSLGGGSFDEQFF. The CDR3 nucleotides are TGTGCCAGCAGCCTGGGGGGCGGGAGTTTTGATGAGCAGTTCTTC. Full variable domain (remainder filled in from reference TRBV5-6 and TRBJ2-1): DAGVTQSPTHLIKTRGQQVTLRCSPKSGHDTVSWYQQALGQGPQFIFQYYEEEERQRGNFPDRFSGHQFPNYSSELNVNALLLGDSALYLCASSLGGGSFDEQFFGPGTRLTVL.

The table lists this clonotype with a few counts. The gene calls are TRBV20-1 and TRBJ2-3; D call uncertain. Trimming left V 6 bases short and J 1 base short, with 8 bases between. Germline V gene sequence: CDR1 DFQATT, CDR2 SNEGSKA (reference sequence). This CDR3 region has 12 residues. For the CDR3, the DNA is TGCAGTGCCACCCTTCGCACAGATACGCAGTATTTT. It is translated as CSATLRTDTQYF.

This clonotype was seen more than once but under ten times. V is TRBV7-9 and J is TRBJ1-2; no firm D call. The germline V gene has CDR1 SEHNR and CDR2 FQNEAQ (reference sequence). The CDR3 runs 12 residues. Trimming left V 1 base short and J 6 bases short, with 6 bases between. The CDR3: CASSLGRNGYTF. In DNA form, the CDR3 reads TGTGCCAGCAGCTTAGGGCGGAATGGCTACACCTTC.

This clonotype showed up many times. The rearrangement joins TRBV18 to TRBJ2-3; a possible D gene is TRBD2 (6 bases). CDR1 is KGHSH and CDR2 is LQKENI in the germline V gene. There are 14 residues in the CDR3. V gave up 3 bases and J gave up 1 base, with 8 bases separating them. CDR3 DNA sequence: TGTGCCAGCTCACCGGGAGGCCGCACAGATACGCAGTATTTT. Amino acid sequence: CASSPGGRTDTQYF.